These T cell receptor beta chains were read from a single sample in a study of T cells in Graves' hyperthyroidism and ophthalmopathy. MiXCR was run by TCRdb on the multiplex PCR reads, yielding one entry per CDR3 protein. The sample has around 390,000 distinct CDR3 sequences; more than 12% are singletons. Sample: blood. Source of these receptors: a woman in her twenties or thirties with Graves' ophthalmopathy. CDR3s include the opening cysteine and the closing phenylalanine or tryptophan. D genes are given only for firm matches. Size is stated for part of the rows, as once, few or many counts, or as a class when the clone is expanded.

many	TRBV4-1	TRBJ1-5	NA	CASSQVSGQGLIWQPQHF	TGCGCCAGCAGCCAAGTATCAGGGCAGGGGCTAATTTGGCAGCCCCAGCATTTT
NA	TRBV5-4	TRBJ2-3	TRBD2	CASSRLAGEADTQYF	TGTGCCAGCAGCCGACTAGCGGGTGAGGCAGATACGCAGTATTTT
many	TRBV4-2	TRBJ2-2	NA	CASSQEGVTGELFF	TGTGCCAGCAGCCAAGAGGGGGTCACCGGGGAGCTGTTTTTT
many	TRBV14	TRBJ2-1	TRBD1	CASSLWGQGVSEQFF	TGTGCCAGCAGCCTATGGGGACAGGGGGTGAGTGAGCAGTTCTTC
many	TRBV29-1	TRBJ2-7	TRBD1	CSATGTEASYEQYF	TGCAGCGCTACCGGGACAGAAGCCTCCTACGAGCAGTACTTC
many	TRBV29-1	TRBJ1-1	NA	CSAVRTENTEAFF	TGCAGCGCCGTCAGGACAGAGAACACTGAAGCTTTCTTT
few	TRBV28	TRBJ2-3	TRBD1	CASSLARQGSDTQYF	TGTGCCAGCAGTTTAGCCCGACAGGGATCAGATACGCAGTATTTT
many	TRBV5-8	TRBJ1-2	NA	CASSLYRVKRDGYTF	TGTGCCAGCAGCTTGTACAGGGTGAAGAGAGATGGCTACACCTTC
NA	TRBV9	TRBJ1-2	NA	CASSIPTVGYTF	TGTGCCAGCAGCATCCCGACTGTTGGCTACACCTTC
many	TRBV25-1	TRBJ2-7	TRBD1	CASSSQGAHSYEQYF	TGTGCCAGCAGTAGCCAGGGGGCCCACTCCTACGAGCAGTACTTC
many	TRBV7-2	TRBJ2-1	TRBD2	CASSLEGGGYNEQFF	TGTGCCAGCAGCTTAGAGGGCGGGGGATACAATGAGCAGTTCTTC
many	TRBV30	TRBJ1-2	NA	CAWRPGPYGYTF	TGTGCCTGGAGGCCGGGTCCCTATGGCTACACCTTC
NA	TRBV30	TRBJ2-1	NA	CAWSPGGYNEQFF	TGTGCCTGGAGTCCAGGAGGCTACAATGAGCAGTTCTTC
many	TRBV19	TRBJ2-5	NA	CASSIRMVGPLEETQYF	TGTGCCAGTAGTATTCGGATGGTAGGTCCACTCGAAGAGACCCAGTACTTC
many	TRBV11-2	TRBJ1-2	NA	CASSLRPLGRAHGYTF	TGTGCCAGCAGCTTAAGGCCCCTCGGCAGGGCTCATGGCTACACCTTC
NA	TRBV13	TRBJ2-2	NA	CASSLGVAARELFF	TGTGCCAGCAGCCTGGGGGTAGCGGCGAGGGAGCTGTTTTTT
many	TRBV7-3	TRBJ2-5	TRBD1	CASSLGGTGAETQYF	TGTGCCAGCAGCTTAGGCGGGACAGGGGCAGAGACCCAGTACTTC
many	TRBV10-3	TRBJ1-2	TRBD1	CATQGTGKDGGYTF	TGTGCCACCCAAGGGACAGGGAAAGATGGTGGCTACACCTTC
many	TRBV29-1	TRBJ2-3	NA	CSVEAERDSPTDTQYF	TGCAGCGTTGAAGCGGAGCGGGACAGCCCCACAGATACGCAGTATTTT
many	TRBV12-3/TRBV12-4	TRBJ2-1	NA	CASRAEQGYNEQFF	TGTGCCAGCAGGGCCGAACAGGGATACAATGAGCAGTTCTTC
many	TRBV20-1	TRBJ1-1	NA	CSASQWLSGLTEAFF	TGCAGTGCTAGCCAATGGTTGTCGGGTCTGACTGAAGCTTTCTTT
many	TRBV3-1	TRBJ2-1	TRBD1	CASSQDNVPGQNNEQFF	TGTGCCAGCAGCCAAGATAATGTCCCGGGACAGAACAATGAGCAGTTCTTC
many	TRBV2	TRBJ2-6	TRBD1	CASSATIDRVGSGANVLTF	TGTGCCAGCAGTGCAACAATAGACAGGGTCGGCTCTGGGGCCAACGTCCTGACTTTC
NA	TRBV28	TRBJ2-3	TRBD2	CASSFVAGGPGTQYF	TGTGCCAGCAGTTTTGTAGCGGGGGGGCCGGGTACGCAGTATTTT